This T cell receptor beta chain is from a study of type 1 and type 2 diabetes patients. Study as a whole: The cohort mixed type 1 diabetes, type 2 diabetes and nondiabetic donors. General study findings and limits: With limited T2D and control samples, some T1D-only expanded clones may not be T1D-specific.

Looked up from germline, CDR1 is DFQATT and CDR2 is SNEGSKA (reference sequence). V was pared by 6 bases and J by 3 bases, with 15 bases between. The CDR3 runs 13 residues. Points on this clonotype: Antigen: not known.

The PCR template was genomic DNA. A primer set of 30 forward and 13 reverse primers amplified the CDR3. MiXCR, run by TCRdb on the multiplex PCR reads, gives a single entry per CDR3 protein. The sample yields 280,000 or so distinct CDR3 sequences, around 47% seen once. The TCR originated in a man aged 18-30 years with type 2 diabetes. This chain joins TRBV20-1 and TRBJ2-7, with D perhaps matching TRBD2 (5 bases). Sequencing was done on a sample of peripheral blood mononuclear cells (PBMCs). The CDR3 here is CSAWAGGGYEQYF. The DNA of the CDR3 is TGCAGTGCATGGGCAGGAGGAGGCTACGAGCAGTACTTC.